Listed below are T cell receptor beta chains from one sample, sequenced in a study of PD-1 blockade in classical Hodgkin lymphoma. Measured with immunoSEQ multiplex PCR; TCRdb has only the in-frame clones, and not every one. The sample has around 17,000 clones, around four fifths seen once. The sample consisted of CD4+ T cells from blood, taken at baseline. These receptors originate from a human donor with classical Hodgkin lymphoma. Both conserved end residues are part of each CDR3. D genes are given only for firm matches. Rows give clone size only sometimes, using once, few, many, or a class for an expanded clone.

clone_size,j_call,d_call,v_call,cdr3_aa,cdr3_nt
NA,TRBJ2-7,TRBD1,TRBV18,CASSIRDRGINEQYF,TGTGCCAGCTCAATCCGGGACAGGGGGATCAACGAGCAGTACTTC
NA,TRBJ2-2,NA,TRBV7-2,CASSFSLGQATGELFF,TGTGCCAGCAGCTTCAGCTTAGGGCAAGCCACCGGGGAGCTGTTTTTT
NA,TRBJ2-1,TRBD2,TRBV9,CASSAGYSGASYNEQFF,TGTGCCAGCAGCGCGGGGTATAGCGGGGCCTCCTACAATGAGCAGTTCTTC
NA,TRBJ2-3,TRBD1,TRBV7-6,CASSLAWTGNTDTQYF,TGTGCCAGCAGCTTAGCGTGGACAGGTAACACAGATACGCAGTATTTT
NA,TRBJ2-3,NA,TRBV7-3,CASSPTGTQDGYTQYF,TGTGCCAGCAGCCCGACCGGGACCCAGGACGGATATACGCAGTATTTT
NA,TRBJ2-2,TRBD2,TRBV18,CASRIAGAGAATTGELFF,TGTGCCAGCCGCATCGCCGGCGCGGGAGCGGCGACCACCGGGGAGCTGTTTTTT
NA,TRBJ1-2,NA,TRBV2,CASLQGRWNGYTF,TGTGCCAGTTTACAGGGCAGGTGGAATGGCTACACCTTC
NA,TRBJ2-1,NA,TRBV7-3,CASSLRAGAAYNEQFF,TGTGCCAGCAGCCTGCGGGCGGGGGCCGCCTACAATGAGCAGTTCTTC
few,TRBJ1-2,NA,TRBV6-1,CASSELAVGGYTF,TGTGCCAGCAGTGAATTGGCCGTCGGTGGCTACACCTTC
NA,TRBJ2-1,NA,TRBV4-1,CASSQAPGVSYNEQFF,TGCGCCAGCAGCCAAGCCCCCGGAGTTTCCTACAATGAGCAGTTCTTC
NA,TRBJ1-5,NA,TRBV18,CASSPTESFSNQPQHF,TGTGCCAGCTCACCGACCGAGTCGTTTAGCAATCAGCCCCAGCATTTT
NA,TRBJ2-5,TRBD1,TRBV10-3,CAISDSSTGWETQYF,TGTGCCATCAGTGACTCGTCGACAGGGTGGGAGACCCAGTACTTC
NA,TRBJ2-2,TRBD1,TRBV6-5,CASTRGSHTGELFF,TGTGCCAGCACCAGGGGGAGCCACACCGGGGAGCTGTTTTTT
NA,TRBJ1-4,TRBD1,TRBV7-2,CASSFTGQGNEKLFF,TGTGCCAGCAGCTTCACAGGACAGGGGAATGAAAAACTGTTTTTT
NA,TRBJ2-3,NA,TRBV6-6,CASSRRWGGTDTQYF,TGTGCCAGCAGCCGACGGTGGGGAGGCACAGATACGCAGTATTTT
NA,TRBJ1-2,NA,TRBV30,CAWSVVGAANYGYTF,TGTGCCTGGAGTGTAGTTGGGGCTGCTAACTATGGCTACACCTTC